This TCR beta chain was recorded in a study of blood T cell repertoires in COVID-19. This clone was picked up one time. The germline CDR1 and CDR2 sequences are PRHDT and FYEKMQ (reference sequence). V was pared by 0 bases and J by 2 bases, with 4 bases of the junction left unmatched. The CDR3 has 16 amino acids. Some clones are missing from TCRdb's copy, which holds only in-frame ones; the method was immunoSEQ multiplex PCR. The sample shows under 170,000 clones, 87% of them seen only once. The TCR originated in a woman in her fifties or sixties with active or convalescent COVID-19. Sequenced sample: peripheral blood. The chain links TRBV13 to TRBJ2-7; 10 nucleotides match TRBD2. In DNA, the CDR3 is TGTGCCAGCAGCTTAGGCCCCAGCGGGGGGGCCTACGAGCAGTACTTC. This translates into CASSLGPSGGAYEQYF.